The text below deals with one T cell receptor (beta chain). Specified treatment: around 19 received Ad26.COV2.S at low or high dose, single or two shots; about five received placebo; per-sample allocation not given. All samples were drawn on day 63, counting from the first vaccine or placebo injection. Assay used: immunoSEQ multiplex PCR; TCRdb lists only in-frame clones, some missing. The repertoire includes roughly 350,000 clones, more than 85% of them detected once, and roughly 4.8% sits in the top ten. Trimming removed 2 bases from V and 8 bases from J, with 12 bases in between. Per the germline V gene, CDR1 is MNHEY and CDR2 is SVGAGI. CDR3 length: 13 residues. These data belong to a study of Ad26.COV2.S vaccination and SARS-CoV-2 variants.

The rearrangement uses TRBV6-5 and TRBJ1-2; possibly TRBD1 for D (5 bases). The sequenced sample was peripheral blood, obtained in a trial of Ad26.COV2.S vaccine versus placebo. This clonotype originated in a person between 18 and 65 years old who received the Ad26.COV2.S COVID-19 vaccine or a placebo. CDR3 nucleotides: TGTGCCAGCAGTTACATACAGGCGGGGGGCTACACCTTC. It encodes CASSYIQAGGYTF.